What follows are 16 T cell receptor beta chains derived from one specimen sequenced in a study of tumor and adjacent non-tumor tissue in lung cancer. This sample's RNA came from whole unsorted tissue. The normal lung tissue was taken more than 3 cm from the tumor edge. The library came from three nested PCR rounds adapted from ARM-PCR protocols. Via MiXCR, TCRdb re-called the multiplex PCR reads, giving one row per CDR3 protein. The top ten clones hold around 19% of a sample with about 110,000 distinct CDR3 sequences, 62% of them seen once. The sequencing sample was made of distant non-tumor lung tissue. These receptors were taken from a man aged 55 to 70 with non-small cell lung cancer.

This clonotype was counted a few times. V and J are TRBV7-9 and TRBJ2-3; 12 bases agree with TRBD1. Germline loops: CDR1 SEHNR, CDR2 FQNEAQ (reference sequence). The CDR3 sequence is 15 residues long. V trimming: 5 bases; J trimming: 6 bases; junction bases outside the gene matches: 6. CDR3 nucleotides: TGTGCCAGCAGCGAGGGACAGGGGGCGATGGATACGCAGTATTTT. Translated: CASSEGQGAMDTQYF.

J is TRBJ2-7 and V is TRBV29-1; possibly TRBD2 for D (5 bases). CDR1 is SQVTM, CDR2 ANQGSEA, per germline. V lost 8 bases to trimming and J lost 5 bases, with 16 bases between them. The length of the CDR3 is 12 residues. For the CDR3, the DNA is TGCAGCATTAGAGACCCCGGGAACGAGCAGTACTTC. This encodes CSIRDPGNEQYF.

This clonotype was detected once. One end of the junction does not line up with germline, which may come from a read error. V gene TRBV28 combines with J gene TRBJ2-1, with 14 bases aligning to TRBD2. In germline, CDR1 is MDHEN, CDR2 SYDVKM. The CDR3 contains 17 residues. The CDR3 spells CASSHTPGLAGVGEHFF. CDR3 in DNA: TGTGCCAGCAGTCATACCCCGGGACTAGCGGGAGTGGGTGAGCACTTCTTC.

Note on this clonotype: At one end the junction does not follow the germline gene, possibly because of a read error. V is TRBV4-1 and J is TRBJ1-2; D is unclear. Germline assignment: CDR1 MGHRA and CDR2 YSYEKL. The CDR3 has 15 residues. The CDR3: CASSHDYGGSYGYTF. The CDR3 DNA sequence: TGCGCCAGCAGCCACGACTACGGCGGAAGCTATGGTTACACCTTC.

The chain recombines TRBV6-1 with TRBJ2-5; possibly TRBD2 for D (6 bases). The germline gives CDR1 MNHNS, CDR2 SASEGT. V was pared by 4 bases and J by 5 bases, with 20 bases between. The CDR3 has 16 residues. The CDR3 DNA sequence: TGTGCCAGCAGTGCTGGAGTTCTTCGGGACTTCGAGACCCAGTACTTC. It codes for CASSAGVLRDFETQYF.

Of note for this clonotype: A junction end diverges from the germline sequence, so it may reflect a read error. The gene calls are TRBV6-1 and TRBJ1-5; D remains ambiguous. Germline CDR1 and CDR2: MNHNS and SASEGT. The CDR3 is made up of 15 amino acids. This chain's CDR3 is CASSEATRSSQPQHF. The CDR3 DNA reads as TGTGCCAGCAGTGAAGCCACGAGGTCTAGTCAGCCCCAGCATTTC.

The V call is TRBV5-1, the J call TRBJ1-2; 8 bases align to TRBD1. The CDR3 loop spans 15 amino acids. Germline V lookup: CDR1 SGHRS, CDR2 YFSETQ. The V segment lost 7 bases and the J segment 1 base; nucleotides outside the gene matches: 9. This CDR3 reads CASGANRGINYGYTF. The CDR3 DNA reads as TGCGCCAGCGGCGCAAACAGGGGGATTAACTATGGCTACACCTTC.

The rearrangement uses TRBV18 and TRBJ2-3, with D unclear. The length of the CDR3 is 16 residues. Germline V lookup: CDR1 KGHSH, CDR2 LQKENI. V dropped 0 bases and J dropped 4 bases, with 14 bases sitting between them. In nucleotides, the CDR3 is TGTGCCAGCTCACCACCGAATACTCGGAGTGCAGATACGCAGTATTTT. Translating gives CASSPPNTRSADTQYF.

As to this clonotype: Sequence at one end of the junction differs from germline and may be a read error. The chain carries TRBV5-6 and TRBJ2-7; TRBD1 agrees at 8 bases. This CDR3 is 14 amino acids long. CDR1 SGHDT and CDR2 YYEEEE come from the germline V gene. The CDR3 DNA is TGTGCCGGCAGCCGGACAGGGAACTCCTACGAACAGTACTTC. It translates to CAGSRTGNSYEQYF.

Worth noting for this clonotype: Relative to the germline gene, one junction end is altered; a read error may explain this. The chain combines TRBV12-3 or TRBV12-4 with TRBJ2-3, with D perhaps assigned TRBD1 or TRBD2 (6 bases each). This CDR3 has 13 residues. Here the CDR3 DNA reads TGTGCCAGCAGCCCCGGGGGCTCAGATACACAGTATTTT. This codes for CASSPGGSDTQYF.

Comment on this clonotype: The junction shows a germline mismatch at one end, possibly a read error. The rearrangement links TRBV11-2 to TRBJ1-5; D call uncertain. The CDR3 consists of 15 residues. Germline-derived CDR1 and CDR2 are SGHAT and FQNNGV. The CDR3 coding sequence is TGTACCAGTAGCTTAGGTGCAGATAGCAGTCAGCCCCAGCATTTT. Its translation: CTSSLGADSSQPQHF.

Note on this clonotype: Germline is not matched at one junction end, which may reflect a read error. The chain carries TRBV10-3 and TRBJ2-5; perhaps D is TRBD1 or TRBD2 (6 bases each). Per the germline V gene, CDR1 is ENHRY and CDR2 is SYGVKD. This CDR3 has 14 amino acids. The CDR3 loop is CAISESGGQETHYF. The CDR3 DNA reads TGTGCCATCAGTGAGTCGGGGGGCCAAGAGACCCATTACTTC.

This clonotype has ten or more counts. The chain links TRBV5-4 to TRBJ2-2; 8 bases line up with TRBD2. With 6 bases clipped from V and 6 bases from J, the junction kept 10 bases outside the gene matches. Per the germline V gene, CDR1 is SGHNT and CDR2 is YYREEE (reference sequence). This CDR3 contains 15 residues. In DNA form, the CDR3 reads TGTGCCAGCAAGCAGCGGGGGACGGGGCCCGGGGAGCTGTTTTTT. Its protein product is CASKQRGTGPGELFF.

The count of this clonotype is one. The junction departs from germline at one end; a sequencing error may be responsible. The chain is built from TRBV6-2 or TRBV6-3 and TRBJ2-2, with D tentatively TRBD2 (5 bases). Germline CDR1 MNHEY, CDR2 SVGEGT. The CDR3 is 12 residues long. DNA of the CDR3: TGTGCCAGCAGTCATCCCACCGGGAAGCTGTTTTTT. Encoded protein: CASSHPTGKLFF.

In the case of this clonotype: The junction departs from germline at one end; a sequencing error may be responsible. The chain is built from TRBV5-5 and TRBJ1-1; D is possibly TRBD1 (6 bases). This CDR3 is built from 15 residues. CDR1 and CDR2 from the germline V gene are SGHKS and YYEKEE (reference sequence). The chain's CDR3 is CASSLGGGSNAEAFF. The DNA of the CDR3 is TGTGCCAGCAGCCTGGGAGGGGGTTCGAACGCTGAAGCTTTCTTT.

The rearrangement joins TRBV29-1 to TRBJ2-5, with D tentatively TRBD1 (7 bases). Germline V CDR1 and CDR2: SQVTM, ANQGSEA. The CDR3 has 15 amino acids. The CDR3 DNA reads TGCGGGGGGCCCGGGGACAGCGGGTTCCAAGAGACCCAGTACTTC. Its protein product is CGGPGDSGFQETQYF.